Given below is one T cell receptor beta chain in context. Its antigen is unidentified. Just one base apart from a much larger clone, this may be a read error. The data were obtained in a study of tumor-infiltrating lymphocytes in primary liver carcinoma. Overall study findings and caveats: Tumors had a significantly higher top-250-clone fraction than blood (p = 0.039).

With roughly 0.5 ug total RNA as template and a constant-region primer, TCR beta cDNA was made. Three nested multiplex PCR rounds, a slightly modified ARM-PCR, produced the libraries for TCR beta. Use of TRBV1-TRBV30 forward primers with a C-beta reverse primer characterized the first two PCR rounds, which lasted nine to eleven cycles each. Using its own MiXCR run on the multiplex PCR reads, TCRdb lists one record per CDR3 protein. The table shows about 44,000 distinct CDR3 sequences, with 70% to 75% occurring only once. The CDR3 runs to 16 residues. In germline, CDR1 is MDHEN, CDR2 SYDVKM. The germline V and J ends were trimmed by 8 bases and 5 bases, with 24 bases remaining between them. Between roughly 18 and 30 mg of unsorted bulk tissue served as the source from which RNA and DNA were co-extracted.

This sequence was found in a middle-aged man with primary liver carcinoma and hepatitis B virus infection. The sample consisted of liver tumor tissue from sampling region 3. Sample subset: tumor region T3, left-lateral pole. The chain links TRBV28 to TRBJ2-5; tentatively, D is TRBD2 (6 bases). DNA of the CDR3: TGTGCCAGCGGCAAACCCAGCGACCCGGGGGAGGAGACCCAGTACTTC. Protein sequence: CASGKPSDPGEETQYF.